The clone carrying this TCR beta chain was recorded a few times. The germline V gene encodes CDR1 LGHNA and CDR2 YSLEER. V shed 10 bases, J shed 10 bases, and the junction held 13 bases outside the gene matches. This CDR3 contains 12 residues. The PCR ran on 60 Vbeta and 13 Jbeta primers. Here immunoSEQ multiplex PCR was the method, and the copy in TCRdb shows in-frame clones only, minus some. Of 76,000 or so clones in the sample, around 70% were seen once. The data are from a study of cytomegalovirus exposure and HLA in healthy donors. The chain employs TRBV4-3 and TRBJ2-7, with TRBD1 matching over 7 bases. The receptor comes from a woman aged 35 to 49 in good health and CMV-seropositive. The specimen was PBMCs. CDR3 in DNA: TGCGCCACAAGATTGGACAGGTCTGGTCAGTACTTC. Translated, it gives CATRLDRSGQYF.